This T cell receptor (beta chain) was sequenced in a study of lymphopenia after photon versus proton radiotherapy. Whole-study results and caveats: Relative stability marked proton patients; photon patients lost diversity and naive cells. In patients who died, overall survival fell as post-nadir TCR diversity dropped more. Better survival with proton therapy was suggested as possible, not demonstrated.

The V gene end was trimmed by 5 bases and the J gene end by 4 bases; junction bases not matched to a gene: 3. This CDR3 contains 15 residues. Germline loops: CDR1 MNHEY, CDR2 SVGAGI. To note about this clone: Its antigen is unknown.

Assay: immunoSEQ multiplex PCR; the TCRdb copy retains only in-frame clones and omits some. The sample has approximately 80,000 clones, about four fifths seen once. The genes are TRBV6-5 and TRBJ2-3, with 13 bases that match TRBD2. This TCR derives from a man in his sixties with pancreatic cancer. The source material was peripheral blood, sampled from a patient treated with proton-based radiotherapy. The CDR3 coding sequence is TGTGCCAGCAGTACCGGACTAGCGGGAGCAGATACGCAGTATTTT. It translates to CASSTGLAGADTQYF.